This section outlines one T cell receptor beta chain sequence together with its context. No antigen is known for it. The data belong to a study of T cell responses to AZD1222 COVID-19 vaccine. Regarding the study as a whole: Nearly half of the spike-specific TCRs reportedly recognize variant regions that carry no mutations.

The data were produced by immunoSEQ multiplex PCR, yet TCRdb's version contains in-frame clones alone and is incomplete. The sample records over 110,000 clones, 90% to 95% being singletons. The CDR3 has 17 residues. Germline V gene sequence: CDR1 LGHDT, CDR2 YNNKEL (reference sequence). V shed 1 base, J shed 7 bases, and the junction held 9 bases outside the gene matches. The clonotype originates from an adult in good health. The J gene is TRBJ2-1, the V gene TRBV3-1 (or the pseudogene TRBV3-2), with TRBD2 matching over 11 bases. Sequencing was performed on peripheral blood, taken on day 0 of AZD1222 vaccination. The chain's CDR3 is CASSQVSSGRYGNEQFF. In nucleotides, the CDR3 is TGTGCCAGCAGCCAAGTATCTAGCGGGAGGTATGGTAATGAGCAGTTCTTC.